This T cell receptor beta chain was retrieved from a study of shared clonotypes between healthy human individuals. It was at deep level that the assay was run. The assay was immunoSEQ multiplex PCR, and TCRdb's table has in-frame clones only and misses some. The table has 2.3 million or so clones, over 85% seen once. CDR3 length: 15 amino acids. The germline V gene encodes CDR1 MNHEY and CDR2 SVGAGI. V was cut by 2 bases and J by 3 bases, with 13 bases left in between. J is TRBJ1-2 and V is TRBV6-5; D unclear. The TCR originated in a man aged 18 to 35 in good health. Some clones in this sample may be carry-over from other donors' samples. The sample was naive CD4+ T cells from PBMCs. Subset denoted: CD45RA+ positively selected. In DNA, the CDR3 is TGTGCCAGCAGTTACGATCATCTAGCGGACTATGGCTACACCTTC. Its translation is CASSYDHLADYGYTF.